The 22 T cell receptor beta chains below come from one sample, sequenced in a study of blood T cell repertoires in COVID-19. Sequenced by immunoSEQ multiplex PCR; TCRdb stores in-frame clones only, minus some. The table includes about 170,000 clones, 83% detected once. Sequencing input: peripheral blood. The receptor set was obtained from a woman of 80 years or more with acute or convalescent COVID-19.

This clone appeared a few times. The rearrangement uses TRBV6-5 and TRBJ2-2, with a weak D call TRBD2 (6 bases). V was trimmed by 8 bases and J by 4 bases, leaving 14 bases between them. CDR1 and CDR2 from the germline V gene are MNHEY and SVGAGI. CDR3 length: 14 amino acids. Here the CDR3 DNA reads TGTGCCAGCGCACGGGGGTTTAGCACCGGGGAGCTGTTTTTT. Translation: CASARGFSTGELFF.

The gene calls are TRBV19 and TRBJ2-7, with 8 nucleotides matching TRBD1. The V gene end was trimmed by 7 bases and the J gene end by 4 bases; junction bases not matched to a gene: 9. The CDR3 loop spans 14 amino acids. Germline assignment: CDR1 LNHDA and CDR2 SQIVND (reference sequence). CDR3 protein: CASKAGGTAYEQYF. Written as DNA, the CDR3 is TGTGCCAGTAAGGCAGGGGGCACCGCATACGAGCAGTACTTC.

This clone came up many times. CDR3: CSVGLAGQTYEQYF. CDR3 bases: TGCAGCGTCGGACTAGCGGGACAGACCTACGAGCAGTACTTC. The rearrangement uses TRBV29-1 and TRBJ2-7; 12 bases fit TRBD2. CDR3 length: 14 amino acids. Germline CDR1 reads SQVTM; CDR2 reads ANQGSEA. J lost 2 bases, V lost 6 bases, and 5 bases had no gene match.

In this sample, this clone turned up a few times. This chain connects TRBV5-1 to TRBJ2-7, with unresolved D. CDR1 is SGHRS, CDR2 YFSETQ, per germline. The germline V and J ends were trimmed by 5 bases and 4 bases, with 13 bases remaining between them. The CDR3 loop spans 13 amino acids. Written as DNA, the CDR3 is TGCGCCAGCAGTGGCAGGCAAGCTTACGAGCAGTACTTC. Translating it yields CASSGRQAYEQYF.

V is TRBV28 and J is TRBJ1-1, with D unclear. The CDR3 covers 11 residues. V lost 7 bases and J 1 base, leaving 4 bases between the germline ends. CDR1 and CDR2 (germline): MDHEN, SYDVKM. CDR3 sequence reads: CASTGNTEAFF. As DNA, the CDR3 is TGTGCCAGCACAGGGAACACTGAAGCTTTCTTT.

The chain recombines TRBV7-2 with TRBJ1-1; D gene unclear. V was pared by 1 base and J by 0 bases, with 6 bases between. Germline V CDR1 and CDR2: SGHTA, FQGNSA. CDR3 size: 14 residues. CDR3 in amino acids: CASSLVAMNTEAFF. The CDR3, as DNA: TGTGCCAGCAGCTTAGTGGCAATGAACACTGAAGCTTTCTTT.

The chain carries TRBV16 and TRBJ1-5; 7 bases align to TRBD1. V lost 5 bases to trimming and J lost 4 bases; unmatched junction nucleotides: 11. Germline-derived CDR1 and CDR2 are KGHSY and FQNENV. This CDR3 region has 16 residues. CDR3 DNA sequence: TGTGCCAGCAGCAAGGGGACAGTAATGAGAAATCAGCCCCAGCATTTT. The encoded protein is CASSKGTVMRNQPQHF.

This clone was counted between two and nine times. J is TRBJ1-4 and V is TRBV5-1; TRBD1 matches 8 bases. This CDR3 contains 15 residues. Per germline, CDR1 SGHRS and CDR2 YFSETQ. V lost 0 bases to trimming and J lost 4 bases; unmatched junction nucleotides: 2. CDR3 residues: CASSLGDRRNEKLFF. The CDR3 DNA sequence: TGCGCCAGCAGCTTGGGGGACAGGCGTAATGAAAAACTGTTTTTT.

This clone was observed a handful of times. The gene calls are TRBV14 and TRBJ2-5; D is possibly TRBD1 (5 bases). Germline-derived CDR1 and CDR2 are SGHDN and FVKESK. This CDR3 spans 15 amino acids. Deletions cut 1 base from V and 2 bases from J, with 11 bases between. The CDR3 here is CASSQVTDIQETQYF. The CDR3 DNA reads as TGTGCCAGCAGCCAAGTTACGGACATTCAAGAGACCCAGTACTTC.

The rearrangement links TRBV19 to TRBJ2-5; 7 bases are shared with TRBD1. This CDR3 has 14 residues. Germline loops: CDR1 LNHDA, CDR2 SQIVND (reference sequence). The V gene end was trimmed by 5 bases and the J gene end by 5 bases; junction bases not matched to a gene: 8. DNA of the CDR3: TGTGCCAGTAGTGTGCAGGGGGTTACTGAGACCCAGTACTTC. This sequence encodes CASSVQGVTETQYF. Complete variable domain (other parts from reference TRBV19 and TRBJ2-5): DGGITQSPKYLFRKEGQNVTLSCEQNLNHDAMYWYRQDPGQGLRLIYYSQIVNDFQKGDIAEGYSVSREKKESFPLTVTSAQKNPTAFYLCASSVQGVTETQYFGPGTRLLVL.

The gene calls are TRBV7-2 and TRBJ1-5, with D possibly matching TRBD1 (6 bases). The CDR3 consists of 15 residues. Germline V lookup: CDR1 SGHTA, CDR2 FQGNSA. Trimming shortened V by 0 bases and J by 1 base, and 7 bases separated the two germline ends. The CDR3 reads CASSLAQGSNQPQHF. Written as DNA, the CDR3 is TGTGCCAGCAGCTTAGCACAGGGAAGCAATCAGCCCCAGCATTTT.

The genes are TRBV6-6 and TRBJ2-3; possibly TRBD2 for D (5 bases). Germline values: CDR1 MNHNY, CDR2 SVGAGI (reference sequence). The V gene lost 10 bases and the J gene lost 1 base, with 6 bases spanning the gap. The CDR3 has 11 amino acids. The CDR3 DNA follows: TGTGCCACCGGGGGCACAGATACGCAGTATTTT. It specifies CATGGTDTQYF.

This clone was seen a few times. V gene TRBV29-1 combines with J gene TRBJ1-2, with unresolved D. CDR1 is SQVTM, CDR2 ANQGSEA, per germline. This CDR3 region has 12 residues. Trimming took 2 bases from V and 7 from J, leaving 11 bases between them. CDR3: CSVESGRGGYTF. DNA for the CDR3: TGCAGCGTTGAATCTGGGCGGGGTGGCTACACCTTC.

This chain links TRBV7-8 with TRBJ2-1; D may be TRBD2 (6 bases). Trimming pared 5 bases from V and 0 bases from J, leaving 17 bases between. The CDR3 has 17 amino acids. The V gene's germline CDR1 is SGHVS and CDR2 FQNEAQ. The DNA of the CDR3 is TGTGCCAGCAGCCCGCCAAAGGGAGGAAGCTCCTACAATGAGCAGTTCTTC. This codes for CASSPPKGGSSYNEQFF.

This clone was seen a few times. The CDR3 bases are TGTGCCAGCAGCTCTTATAGCACAGATACGCAGTATTTT. The encoded protein is CASSSYSTDTQYF. The V gene is TRBV9, the J gene TRBJ2-3; D remains unclear. The CDR3 is made up of 13 amino acids. The germline V gene has CDR1 SGDLS and CDR2 YYNGEE. The V end lost 4 bases, the J end lost 0 bases, and 6 bases lay between the germline ends.

The chain uses TRBV5-1 and TRBJ2-1; 10 bases agree with TRBD2. The CDR3 is 15 residues long. The junction had 5 bases not matched to a gene; V was cut back by 2 bases and J by 6 bases. Germline CDR1 reads SGHRS; CDR2 reads YFSETQ. The CDR3 sequence: CASSFFRTSGNEQFF. In DNA, the CDR3 is TGCGCCAGCAGCTTCTTCCGGACTAGCGGCAATGAGCAGTTCTTC.

The chain uses TRBV28 and TRBJ1-6, with 7 bases matching TRBD1. V shed 8 bases, J shed 4 bases, and the junction held 11 bases outside the gene matches. CDR1 and CDR2 from the germline V gene are MDHEN and SYDVKM. The CDR3 runs to 16 residues. The CDR3 loop reads CASGLQGTFYNSPLHF. In nucleotides, the CDR3 is TGTGCCAGCGGCTTACAGGGGACCTTTTATAATTCACCCCTCCACTTT.

This clone appeared once. This chain uses TRBV14 with TRBJ2-6, with TRBD1 identical over 9 bases. Unmatched junction bases numbered 8, after V lost 4 bases and J lost 4 bases. Germline CDR1 is SGHDN and CDR2 is FVKESK. The CDR3 is made up of 17 amino acids. The CDR3 is CASSLTGGSQGANVLTF. The CDR3, as DNA: TGTGCCAGCAGCCTAACAGGGGGCTCCCAGGGGGCCAACGTCCTGACTTTC.

This rearrangement joins TRBV6-5 to TRBJ2-2; TRBD1 aligns across 9 bases. With V trimmed by 6 bases and J by 7 bases, 9 bases remained unmatched. Per germline, CDR1 MNHEY and CDR2 SVGAGI. This CDR3 is built from 15 residues. CDR3 residues: CASSASGQGIGELFF. Here the CDR3 DNA reads TGTGCCAGCAGCGCATCGGGACAGGGCATCGGGGAGCTGTTTTTT.

The J gene is TRBJ2-7, the V gene TRBV6-2 or TRBV6-3, with D perhaps matching TRBD2 (5 bases). There are 12 residues in the CDR3. The germline V gene has CDR1 MNHEY and CDR2 SVGEGT. Deletions cut 4 bases from V and 3 bases from J, with 7 bases between. The CDR3 bases are TGTGCCAGCAGTTTAGGGAGCTACGAGCAGTACTTC. Translation: CASSLGSYEQYF.

V and J are TRBV9 and TRBJ2-1; 11 bases agree with TRBD1. The CDR3 totals 15 residues. Trimming at V came to 0 bases and at J to 6 bases, leaving 2 bases not matched to a gene. Germline V gene sequence: CDR1 SGDLS, CDR2 YYNGEE. CDR3 sequence reads: CASSVAGTGGNEQFF. In DNA, the CDR3 is TGTGCCAGCAGCGTAGCTGGGACAGGGGGCAATGAGCAGTTCTTC.

The chain links TRBV5-6 to TRBJ2-3, with D hard to call. Germline CDR1 SGHDT, CDR2 YYEEEE. Trimming stripped 2 bases from V and 4 bases from J, with 11 bases between. This CDR3 has 14 amino acids. CDR3 sequence: CASSFGRAADTQYF. In DNA, the CDR3 is TGTGCCAGCAGCTTCGGCCGCGCGGCAGATACGCAGTATTTT.